This T cell receptor (beta chain) is drawn from a study of blood T cell repertoires in COVID-19. Study in general: The United States, Italy and Spain provided the acute and convalescent COVID-19 samples. Sample material is recorded as cDNA or gDNA derived from T cells, B-cell-depleted T cells, or PBMCs.

Authors' methods: Nucleated cell number was recorded as an estimate derived from reference gene primer amplification. Repertoires were generated with immunoSEQ multiplex PCR, while TCRdb's copy carries only in-frame clones and drops some. V, J and clone size were drawn from that table, and D and trimming were deduced from the DNA. The data show some 80,000 clones, 80% to 90% seen once. Germline CDR1 reads ENHRY; CDR2 reads SYGVKD. This CDR3 spans 14 amino acids. Trimming left V 6 bases short and J 1 base short, with 9 bases between. The clonotype was recovered from a woman in her forties or fifties with acute or convalescent COVID-19. Specimen: peripheral blood. The chain recombines TRBV10-3 with TRBJ2-2; D is unclear. The CDR3 protein is CAISDGLNTGELFF. In nucleotides, the CDR3 is TGTGCCATCAGCGATGGCCTGAACACCGGGGAGCTGTTTTTT.